A selection of T cell receptor beta chains follows, all from one sample in a study of blood T cell repertoires in COVID-19. TCRdb's table, derived via immunoSEQ multiplex PCR, lists solely in-frame clones and lacks some. Found here are some 70,000 clones, more than 70% of them singletons; the top ten hold around 5%. The sequenced sample was peripheral blood. Source of these receptors: a man over 45 with active COVID-19. Both conserved end residues are part of each CDR3. Each record gives: V gene, clone size, J gene, D gene, CDR3 protein, CDR3 DNA. A D gene is named only where the DNA matches it firmly. Part of the rows lack a size; the others show once, few, many or a class for expanded clones.

V gene: TRBV7-9
clone size: once
J gene: TRBJ2-3
D gene: .
CDR3 protein: CASSVSTSTDTQYF
CDR3 DNA: TGTGCCAGCAGCGTTTCGACTAGCACAGATACGCAGTATTTT

V gene: TRBV9
clone size: .
J gene: TRBJ2-3
D gene: TRBD1
CDR3 protein: CASSVVGTDYSTDTQYF
CDR3 DNA: TGTGCCAGCAGCGTAGTGGGGACAGACTACAGCACAGATACGCAGTATTTT

V gene: TRBV2
clone size: .
J gene: TRBJ2-5
D gene: .
CDR3 protein: CASSAAGLPAETQYF
CDR3 DNA: TGTGCCAGCTCGGCCGCGGGACTCCCCGCGGAGACCCAGTACTTC

V gene: TRBV27
clone size: .
J gene: TRBJ2-3
D gene: .
CDR3 protein: CASSLDSHTDTQYF
CDR3 DNA: TGTGCCAGCAGCCTGGACAGTCACACAGATACGCAGTATTTT

V gene: TRBV27
clone size: .
J gene: TRBJ2-7
D gene: .
CDR3 protein: CASSFSGDGEQYF
CDR3 DNA: TGTGCCAGCAGTTTTTCGGGAGATGGCGAGCAGTACTTC

V gene: TRBV27
clone size: .
J gene: TRBJ1-1
D gene: .
CDR3 protein: CASSPRGGAAEAFF
CDR3 DNA: TGTGCCAGCAGTCCGAGGGGGGGAGCTGCTGAAGCTTTCTTT

V gene: TRBV10-3
clone size: .
J gene: TRBJ1-4
D gene: TRBD1
CDR3 protein: CAISESVTGSNEKLFF
CDR3 DNA: TGTGCCATCAGTGAGTCAGTGACAGGGTCTAATGAAAAACTGTTTTTT

V gene: TRBV3-1/TRBV3-2
clone size: .
J gene: TRBJ1-2
D gene: .
CDR3 protein: CASSPRGRTGYTF
CDR3 DNA: TGTGCCAGCAGCCCCCGCGGGCGGACTGGCTACACCTTC

V gene: TRBV28
clone size: once
J gene: TRBJ1-3
D gene: .
CDR3 protein: CASSLTMGSSGNTIYF
CDR3 DNA: TGTGCCAGCAGTTTGACTATGGGGTCCTCTGGAAACACCATATATTTT

V gene: TRBV7-7
clone size: .
J gene: TRBJ1-1
D gene: .
CDR3 protein: CASSPLVRGNTEAFF
CDR3 DNA: TGTGCTAGCAGCCCGCTGGTTCGAGGGAACACTGAAGCTTTCTTT

V gene: TRBV27
clone size: .
J gene: TRBJ2-1
D gene: .
CDR3 protein: CASSLAGTRARVQFF
CDR3 DNA: TGTGCCAGCAGTTTGGCCGGGACACGGGCTCGGGTGCAGTTCTTC

V gene: TRBV27
clone size: .
J gene: TRBJ2-1
D gene: .
CDR3 protein: CASGSSNEQFF
CDR3 DNA: TGTGCCAGCGGTAGTAGTAATGAGCAGTTCTTC

V gene: TRBV5-1
clone size: .
J gene: TRBJ2-1
D gene: TRBD2
CDR3 protein: CASSRGTSGRTHEQFF
CDR3 DNA: TGCGCCAGCAGCCGAGGGACTAGCGGGAGGACGCATGAGCAGTTCTTC

V gene: TRBV28
clone size: .
J gene: TRBJ2-5
D gene: .
CDR3 protein: CASSLLRRAETQYF
CDR3 DNA: TGTGCCAGCAGTTTATTACGCAGGGCAGAGACCCAGTACTTC

V gene: TRBV24-1
clone size: .
J gene: TRBJ2-2
D gene: TRBD1
CDR3 protein: CATSERPGQGSETGELFF
CDR3 DNA: TGTGCCACCAGTGAACGTCCGGGACAGGGGTCTGAAACCGGGGAGCTGTTTTTT

V gene: TRBV23-1
clone size: once
J gene: TRBJ2-3
D gene: TRBD1
CDR3 protein: CASSTRTGSTDTQYF
CDR3 DNA: TGCGCCAGCAGTACCCGGACAGGGAGCACAGATACGCAGTATTTT

V gene: TRBV9
clone size: .
J gene: TRBJ1-1
D gene: TRBD1
CDR3 protein: CASSALGGTTEAFF
CDR3 DNA: TGTGCCAGCAGTGCGTTAGGGGGCACCACTGAAGCTTTCTTT